This entry features one TCR beta chain sequence. Assay: immunoSEQ multiplex PCR; the TCRdb copy retains only in-frame clones and omits some. This sample has 450,000 to 550,000 clones, with 89% found just once. This entry belongs to a study of Ad26.COV2.S vaccination and SARS-CoV-2 variants. Per the germline V gene, CDR1 is LGHDT and CDR2 is YNNKEL (reference sequence). CDR3 length equals 15 residues. The V and J ends lost 6 bases and 10 bases, in that order; junction bases with no gene match: 14. Treatment meaning: some 19 received Ad26.COV2.S at low or high dose, single or two shots; about 5 received placebo; per-sample allocation not given. Collection of the samples took place on day 63 after the first injection of vaccine or placebo. Boston hosted the donor, who was an adult aged 18-55 years.

Sequencing was performed on peripheral blood, taken in a trial of Ad26.COV2.S vaccine versus placebo. This chain connects TRBV3-1 (or the pseudogene TRBV3-2) to TRBJ1-4; the match to TRBD1 covers 7 bases. This receptor was taken from a person aged 18-65 years who received the Ad26.COV2.S COVID-19 vaccine or a placebo. The DNA of the CDR3 is TGTGCCAGCAGTCCGACAGGGACGGACGGAGGAAAACTGTTTTTT. Protein product: CASSPTGTDGGKLFF.